The clone carrying this T cell receptor (beta chain) showed up just a few times. Its antigen is as yet unknown. This entry is derived from a study of blood T cells in healthy people across ages. Study-wide points: In the absence of known donor CMV status, changes in expanded clonotypes were possibly confounded. Per million T cells, the diversity of TCR beta decreased roughly linearly as age advanced.

The V segment lost 5 bases and the J segment 0 bases; nucleotides outside the gene matches: 6. Looked up from germline, CDR1 is SGHTA and CDR2 is FQGNSA. This CDR3 comprises 17 residues. Each donor supplied roughly 9.2 milliliters of peripheral blood. Together with a sample-barcoded 5' primer, a J-beta primer mix was included in a second PCR lasting about 6 to 12 cycles. Each TCR beta cDNA got a 12-nucleotide random molecular identifier. TCRdb reprocessed the 5' RACE reads via MiXCR and lists one record per CDR3 protein. The data contain hundreds of thousands of distinct CDR3 sequences, 40% to 45% of them seen just once; the ten biggest clones take up approximately 31%.

The clonotype comes from an elderly man in good health. Sequenced sample: blood. The J gene is TRBJ2-4, the V gene TRBV7-2; 11 bases fit TRBD2. The CDR3 DNA reads as TGTGCCAGCAGCCCTAGCGGGGGGATTGAAGCCAAAAACATTCAGTACTTC. Its translation is CASSPSGGIEAKNIQYF.